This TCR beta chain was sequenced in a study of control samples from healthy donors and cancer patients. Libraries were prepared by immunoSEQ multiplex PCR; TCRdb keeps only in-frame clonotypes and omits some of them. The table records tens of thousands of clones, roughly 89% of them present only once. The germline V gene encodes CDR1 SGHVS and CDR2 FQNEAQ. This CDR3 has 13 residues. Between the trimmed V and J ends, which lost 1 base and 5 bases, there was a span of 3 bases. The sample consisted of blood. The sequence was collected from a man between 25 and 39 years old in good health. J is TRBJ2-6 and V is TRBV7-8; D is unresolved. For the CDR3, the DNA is TGTGCCAGCAGCTTAGGGCGGGCCAACGTCCTGACTTTC. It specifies CASSLGRANVLTF.